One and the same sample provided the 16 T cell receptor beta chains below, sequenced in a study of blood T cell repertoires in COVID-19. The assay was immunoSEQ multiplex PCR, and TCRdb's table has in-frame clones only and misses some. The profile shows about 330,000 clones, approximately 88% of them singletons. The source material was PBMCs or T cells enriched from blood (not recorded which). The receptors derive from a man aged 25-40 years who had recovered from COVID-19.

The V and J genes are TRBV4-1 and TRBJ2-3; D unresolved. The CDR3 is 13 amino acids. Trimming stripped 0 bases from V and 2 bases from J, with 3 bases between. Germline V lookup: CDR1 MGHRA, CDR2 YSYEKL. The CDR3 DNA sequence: TGCGCCAGCAGCCAAGAGTACACAGATACGCAGTATTTT. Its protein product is CASSQEYTDTQYF.

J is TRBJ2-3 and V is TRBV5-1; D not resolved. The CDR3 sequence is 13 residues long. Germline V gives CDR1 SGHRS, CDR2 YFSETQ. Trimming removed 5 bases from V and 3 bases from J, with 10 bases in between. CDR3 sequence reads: CASRETGTDTQYF. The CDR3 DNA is TGCGCCAGCAGAGAGACCGGGACAGATACGCAGTATTTT.

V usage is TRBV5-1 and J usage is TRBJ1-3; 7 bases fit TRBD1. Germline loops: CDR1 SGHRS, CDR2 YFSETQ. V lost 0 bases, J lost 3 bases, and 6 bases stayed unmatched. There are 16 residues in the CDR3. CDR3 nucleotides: TGCGCCAGCAGCTTGGCTTCAGGGGGAGTTGGAAACACCATATATTTT. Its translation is CASSLASGGVGNTIYF.

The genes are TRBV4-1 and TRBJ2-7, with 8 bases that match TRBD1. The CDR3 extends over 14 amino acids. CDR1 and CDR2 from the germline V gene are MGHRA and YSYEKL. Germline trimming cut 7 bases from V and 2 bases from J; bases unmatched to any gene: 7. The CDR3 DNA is TGCGCCAGCACTCCGGGACAGGACACCTACGAGCAGTACTTC. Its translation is CASTPGQDTYEQYF.

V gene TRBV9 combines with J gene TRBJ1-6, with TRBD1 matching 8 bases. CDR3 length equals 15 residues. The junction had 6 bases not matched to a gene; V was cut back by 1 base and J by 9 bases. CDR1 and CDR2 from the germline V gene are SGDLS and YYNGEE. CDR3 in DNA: TGTGCCAGCAGCGTAAAGGACAGGGCCCTTTCACCCCTCCACTTT. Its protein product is CASSVKDRALSPLHF.

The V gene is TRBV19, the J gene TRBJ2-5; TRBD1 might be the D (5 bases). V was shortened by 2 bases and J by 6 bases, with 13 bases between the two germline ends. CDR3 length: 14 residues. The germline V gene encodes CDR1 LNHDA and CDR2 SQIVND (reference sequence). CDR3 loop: CASSISQGGKTQYF. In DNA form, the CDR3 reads TGTGCCAGTAGTATATCCCAGGGTGGAAAGACCCAGTACTTC.

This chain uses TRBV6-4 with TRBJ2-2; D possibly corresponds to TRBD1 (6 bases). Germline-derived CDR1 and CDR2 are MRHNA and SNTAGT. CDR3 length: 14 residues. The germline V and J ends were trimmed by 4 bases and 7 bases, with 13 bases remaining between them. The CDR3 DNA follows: TGTGCCAGCAGTGCCGATACAGGGATCGGGGAGCTGTTTTTT. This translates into CASSADTGIGELFF.

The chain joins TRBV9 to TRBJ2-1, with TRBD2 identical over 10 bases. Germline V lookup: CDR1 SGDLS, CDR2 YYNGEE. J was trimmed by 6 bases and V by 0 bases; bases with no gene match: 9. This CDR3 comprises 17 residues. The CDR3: CASSVGVAGGTSNEQFF. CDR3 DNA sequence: TGTGCCAGCAGCGTAGGGGTAGCGGGGGGTACCAGCAATGAGCAGTTCTTC. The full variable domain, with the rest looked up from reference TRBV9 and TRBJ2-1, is DSGVTQTPKHLITATGQRVTLRCSPRSGDLSVYWYQQSLDQGLQFLIQYYNGEERAKGNILERFSAQQFPDLHSELNLSSLELGDSALYFCASSVGVAGGTSNEQFFGPGTRLTVL.

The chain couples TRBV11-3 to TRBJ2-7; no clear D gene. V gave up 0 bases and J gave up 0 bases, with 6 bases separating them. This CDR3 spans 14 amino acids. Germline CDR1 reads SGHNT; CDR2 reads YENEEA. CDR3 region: CASSLDGNSYEQYF. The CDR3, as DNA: TGTGCCAGCAGCTTAGACGGTAACTCCTACGAGCAGTACTTC.

The CDR3 DNA follows: TGTGCCTATCGACTAGCGGGGGGCATGGATACGCAGTATTTT. It yields the protein CAYRLAGGMDTQYF. The V gene is TRBV30, the J gene TRBJ2-3, with 13 bases identical to TRBD2. In germline, CDR1 is GTSNPN, CDR2 SVGIG (reference sequence). The length of the CDR3 is 14 residues. V was clipped by 7 bases and J by 6 bases; unmatched bases: 7.

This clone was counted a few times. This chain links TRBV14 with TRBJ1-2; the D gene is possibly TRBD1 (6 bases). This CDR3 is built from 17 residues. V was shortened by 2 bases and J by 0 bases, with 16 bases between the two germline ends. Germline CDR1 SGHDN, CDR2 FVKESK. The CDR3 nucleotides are TGTGCCAGCAGCCAATTTGACAGGCTCTTAGCTAACTATGGCTACACCTTC. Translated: CASSQFDRLLANYGYTF.

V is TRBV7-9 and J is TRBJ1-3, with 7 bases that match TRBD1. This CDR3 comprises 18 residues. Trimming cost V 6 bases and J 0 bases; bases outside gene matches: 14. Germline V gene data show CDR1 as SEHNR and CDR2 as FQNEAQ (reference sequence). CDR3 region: CASRKGQFNEGSGNTIYF. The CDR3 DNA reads TGTGCCAGCAGGAAGGGACAGTTCAATGAGGGCTCTGGAAACACCATATATTTT.

The CDR3 loop reads CASSPSTAQTMTGELFF. DNA for the CDR3: TGTGCCAGCTCACCAAGTACAGCTCAGACCATGACCGGGGAGCTGTTTTTT. This sequence joins TRBV18 and TRBJ2-2; D unclear. Trimming pared 2 bases from V and 5 bases from J, leaving 18 bases between. This CDR3 spans 17 amino acids. CDR1 is KGHSH and CDR2 is LQKENI in the germline V gene.

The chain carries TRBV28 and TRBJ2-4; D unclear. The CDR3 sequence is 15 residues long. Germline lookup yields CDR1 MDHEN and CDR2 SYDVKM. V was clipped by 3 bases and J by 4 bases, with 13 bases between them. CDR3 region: CASSLPLGPKNIQYF. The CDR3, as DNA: TGTGCCAGCAGTTTGCCCCTTGGGCCAAAAAACATTCAGTACTTC.

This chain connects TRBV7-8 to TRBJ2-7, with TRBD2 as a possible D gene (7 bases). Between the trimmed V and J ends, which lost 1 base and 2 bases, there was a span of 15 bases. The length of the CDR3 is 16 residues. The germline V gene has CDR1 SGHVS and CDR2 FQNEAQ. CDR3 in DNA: TGTGCCAGCAGCTTAGTAGGGGGGGGCCCCACCTACGAGCAGTACTTC. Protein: CASSLVGGGPTYEQYF.

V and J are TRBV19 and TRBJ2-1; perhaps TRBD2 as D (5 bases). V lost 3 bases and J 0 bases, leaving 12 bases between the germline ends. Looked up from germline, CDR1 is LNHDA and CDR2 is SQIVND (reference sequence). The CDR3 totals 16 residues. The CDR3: CASSIWPGSSYNEQFF. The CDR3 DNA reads TGTGCCAGTAGTATTTGGCCGGGGAGCTCCTACAATGAGCAGTTCTTC. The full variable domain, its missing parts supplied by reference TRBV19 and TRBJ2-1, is DGGITQSPKYLFRKEGQNVTLSCEQNLNHDAMYWYRQDPGQGLRLIYYSQIVNDFQKGDIAEGYSVSREKKESFPLTVTSAQKNPTAFYLCASSIWPGSSYNEQFFGPGTRLTVL.